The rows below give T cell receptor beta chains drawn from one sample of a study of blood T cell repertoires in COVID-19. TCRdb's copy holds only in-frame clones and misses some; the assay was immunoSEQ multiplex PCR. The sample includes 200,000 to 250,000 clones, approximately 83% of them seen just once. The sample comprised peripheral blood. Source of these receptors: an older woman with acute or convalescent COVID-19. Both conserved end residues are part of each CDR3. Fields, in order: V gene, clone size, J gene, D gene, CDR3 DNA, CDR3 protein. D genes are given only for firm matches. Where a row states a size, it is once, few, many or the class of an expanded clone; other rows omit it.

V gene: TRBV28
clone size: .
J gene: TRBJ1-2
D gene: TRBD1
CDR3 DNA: TGTGCCAGCAGTCCGGGACAGGGGGCTGGCTACACCTTC
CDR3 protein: CASSPGQGAGYTF

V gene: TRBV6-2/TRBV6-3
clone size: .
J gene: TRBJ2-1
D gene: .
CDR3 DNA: TGTGCCAGCAGTTCCTTAGGCGGGGGCTTTTACAATGAGCAGTTCTTC
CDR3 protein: CASSSLGGGFYNEQFF

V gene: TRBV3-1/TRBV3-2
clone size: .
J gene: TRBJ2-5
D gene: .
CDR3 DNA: TGTGCCACCAATAGCAATTACCAAGAGACCCAGTACTTC
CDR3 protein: CATNSNYQETQYF

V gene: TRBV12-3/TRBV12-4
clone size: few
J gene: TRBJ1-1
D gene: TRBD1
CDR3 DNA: TGTGCCAGCAGTTTGGACAGGGGGACTTTCTTT
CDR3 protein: CASSLDRGTFF

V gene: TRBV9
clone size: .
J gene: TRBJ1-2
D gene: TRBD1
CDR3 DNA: TGTGCCAGCAGTGCACCGGGACAGGGGGCTTATGGCTACACCTTC
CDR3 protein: CASSAPGQGAYGYTF

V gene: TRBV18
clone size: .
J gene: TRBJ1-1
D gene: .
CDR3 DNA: TGTGCCAGCTCACCACGGGCAGAAGGAGCTTTCTTT
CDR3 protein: CASSPRAEGAFF

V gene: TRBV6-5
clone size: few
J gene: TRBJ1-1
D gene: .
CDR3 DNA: TGTGCCAGCGAGTACTACCGAGTGGCTTTCTTT
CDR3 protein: CASEYYRVAFF

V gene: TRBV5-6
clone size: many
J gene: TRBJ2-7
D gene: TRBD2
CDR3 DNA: TGTGCCAGCAGGGGAGGACTAGCGGGGGGACACGAGCAGTACTTC
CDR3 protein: CASRGGLAGGHEQYF

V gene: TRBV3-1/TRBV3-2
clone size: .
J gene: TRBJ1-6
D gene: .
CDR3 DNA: TGTGCCAGCAGCCAACAGGATTCGTATAATTCACCCCTCCACTTT
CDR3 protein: CASSQQDSYNSPLHF

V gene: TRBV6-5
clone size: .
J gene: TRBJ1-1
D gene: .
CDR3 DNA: TGTGCCAGCATTCGGGAAAGCGGTGAAGCTTTCTTT
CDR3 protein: CASIRESGEAFF

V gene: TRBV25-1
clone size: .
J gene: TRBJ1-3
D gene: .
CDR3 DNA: TGTGCCAGCAGTGCTGAACTGTTTCGGGGAGACACCATATATTTT
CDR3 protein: CASSAELFRGDTIYF

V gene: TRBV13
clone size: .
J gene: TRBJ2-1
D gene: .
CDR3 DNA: TGTGCCAGCAGCTTATCAGGGGAGGGGAACAATGAGCAGTTCTTC
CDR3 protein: CASSLSGEGNNEQFF

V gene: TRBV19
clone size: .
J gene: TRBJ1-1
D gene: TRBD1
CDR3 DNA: TGTGCCAGTAGTACCGGGACAGACTCCACTGAAGCTTTCTTT
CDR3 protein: CASSTGTDSTEAFF

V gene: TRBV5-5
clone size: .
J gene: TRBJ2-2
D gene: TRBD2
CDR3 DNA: TGTGCCAGCAGCAGAAGCTTTAGCGGGGTATCTGGGGAGCTGTTTTTT
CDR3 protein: CASSRSFSGVSGELFF

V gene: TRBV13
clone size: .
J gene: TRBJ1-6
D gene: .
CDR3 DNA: TGTGCCAGCAGCCTCCTCGATCAACAGGGTGAGTCCCTCCACTTT
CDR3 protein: CASSLLDQQGESLHF

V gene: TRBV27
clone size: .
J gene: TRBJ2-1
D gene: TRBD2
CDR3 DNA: TGTGCCAGCAGGCGAGCGGGGCCCTACAATGAGCAGTTCTTC
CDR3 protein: CASRRAGPYNEQFF

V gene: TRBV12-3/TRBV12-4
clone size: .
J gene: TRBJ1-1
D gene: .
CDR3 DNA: TGTGCCAGCAGTTCCGTAGCTGAAGCTTTCTTT
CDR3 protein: CASSSVAEAFF

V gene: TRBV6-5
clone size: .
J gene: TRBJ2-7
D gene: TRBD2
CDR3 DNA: TGTGCCAGCAGAGGTAGCGGGGTCTACGAGCAGTACTTC
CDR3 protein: CASRGSGVYEQYF

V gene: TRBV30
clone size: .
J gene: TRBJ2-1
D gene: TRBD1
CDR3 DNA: TGTGCCTGGACCCGCGGGGGACAGGGGATCAATGAGCAGTTCTTC
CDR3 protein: CAWTRGGQGINEQFF

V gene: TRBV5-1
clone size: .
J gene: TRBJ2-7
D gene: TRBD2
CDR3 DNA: TGCGCCAGCAGCTTGGGCCCCGGCGGGGGAGGTTACGAGCAGTACTTC
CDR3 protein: CASSLGPGGGGYEQYF

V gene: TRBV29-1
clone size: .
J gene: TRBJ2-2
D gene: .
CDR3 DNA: TGCAGCGTTGTGTCCCCCAGAGCGCCCGGGGAGCTGTTTTTT
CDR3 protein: CSVVSPRAPGELFF

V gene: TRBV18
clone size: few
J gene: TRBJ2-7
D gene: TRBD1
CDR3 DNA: TGTGCCAGCTCACCACCAACAGGGGGCTTGTACGAGCAGTACTTC
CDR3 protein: CASSPPTGGLYEQYF

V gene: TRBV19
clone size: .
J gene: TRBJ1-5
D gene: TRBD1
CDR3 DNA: TGTGCCAGTACCCCTTGGGGACAGGGGGATCATCAGCCCCAGCATTTT
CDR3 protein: CASTPWGQGDHQPQHF

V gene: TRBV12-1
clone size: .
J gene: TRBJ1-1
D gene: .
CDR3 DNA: TGTGCCAGCAGGCGGCCCAGACGGCTTGAAGCTTTCTTT
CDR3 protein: CASRRPRRLEAFF

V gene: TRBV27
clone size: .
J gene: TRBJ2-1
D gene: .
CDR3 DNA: TGTGCCAGCTGCCTCGGGACACTACCCTACAATGAGCAGTTCTTC
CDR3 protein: CASCLGTLPYNEQFF

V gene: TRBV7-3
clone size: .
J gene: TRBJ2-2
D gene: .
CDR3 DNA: TGTGCCAGCAGCTTCCTACCGGGAGCGGCCGGGGAGCTGTTTTTT
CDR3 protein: CASSFLPGAAGELFF

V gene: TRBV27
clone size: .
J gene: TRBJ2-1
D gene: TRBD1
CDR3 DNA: TGTGCCAGCAGTTTAACCGGGACAGGGGGCAACCTCTTC
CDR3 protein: CASSLTGTGGNLF

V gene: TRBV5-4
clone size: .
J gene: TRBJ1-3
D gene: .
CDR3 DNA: TGTGCCTCCTCCCGAGGGCCCTCTGGAAACACCATATATTTT
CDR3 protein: CASSRGPSGNTIYF

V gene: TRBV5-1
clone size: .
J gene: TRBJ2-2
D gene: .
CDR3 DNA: TGCGCCAGCAGCTTGGCAGGTCCTACCTCCACCGGGGAGCTGTTTTTT
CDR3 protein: CASSLAGPTSTGELFF

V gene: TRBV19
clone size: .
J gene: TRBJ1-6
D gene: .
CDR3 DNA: TGTGCCAGTAGCTGGGACTTCAATTCACCCCTCCACTTT
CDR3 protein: CASSWDFNSPLHF

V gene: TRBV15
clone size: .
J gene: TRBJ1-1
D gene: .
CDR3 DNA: TGTGCCACCAGCTTGACCGGGATATCTGAAGCTTTCTTT
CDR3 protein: CATSLTGISEAFF

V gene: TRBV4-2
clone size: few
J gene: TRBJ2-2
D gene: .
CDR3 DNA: TGTGCCAGCAACCCGGGGAACACCGGGGAGCTGTTTTTT
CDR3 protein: CASNPGNTGELFF

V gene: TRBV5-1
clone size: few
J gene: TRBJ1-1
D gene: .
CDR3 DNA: TGCGCCAGCAGCTTGTTGGGGCAGAACACTGAAGCTTTCTTT
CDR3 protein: CASSLLGQNTEAFF

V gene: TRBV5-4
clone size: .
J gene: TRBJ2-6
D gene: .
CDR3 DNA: TGTGCCAGCAGCCAGGGGTCTGGGGCCAACGTCCTGACTTTC
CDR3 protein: CASSQGSGANVLTF

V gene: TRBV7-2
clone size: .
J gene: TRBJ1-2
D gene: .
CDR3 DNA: TGTGCCAGCAGCTTGAAAGGAGACTATGGCTACACCTTC
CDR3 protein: CASSLKGDYGYTF

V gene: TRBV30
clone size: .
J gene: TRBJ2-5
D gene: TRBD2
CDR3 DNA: TGTGCCTGGGGTACCGGGACTACGTACCAAGAGACCCAGTACTTC
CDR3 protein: CAWGTGTTYQETQYF

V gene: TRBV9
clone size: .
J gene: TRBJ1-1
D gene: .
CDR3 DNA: TGTGCCAGCAGCATAGGGACATCCTCGACTGAAGCTTTCTTT
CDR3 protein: CASSIGTSSTEAFF

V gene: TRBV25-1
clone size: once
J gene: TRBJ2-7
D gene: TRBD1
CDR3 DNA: TGTGCCAGCAGTGTATCACCGGGACAGGGGTTGATCTACGAGCAGTACTTC
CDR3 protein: CASSVSPGQGLIYEQYF

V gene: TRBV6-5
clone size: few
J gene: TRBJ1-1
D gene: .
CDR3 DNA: TGTGCCAGCCGGGAGGGGAGTCGTGGGACTGAAGCTTTCTTT
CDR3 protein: CASREGSRGTEAFF

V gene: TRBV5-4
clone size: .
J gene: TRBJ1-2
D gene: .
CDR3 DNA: TGTGCCAGCAGCTCGGGACATGAGTATGGCTACACCTTC
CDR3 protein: CASSSGHEYGYTF

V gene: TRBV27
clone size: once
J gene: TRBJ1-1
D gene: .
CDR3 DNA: TGTGCCAGCAAGGCGGTGTACACTGAAGCTTTCTTT
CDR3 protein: CASKAVYTEAFF

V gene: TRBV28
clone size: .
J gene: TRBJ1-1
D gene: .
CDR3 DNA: TGTGCCAGCAGGGACGCTACAGGGCATGGGACTGAAGCTTTCTTT
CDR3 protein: CASRDATGHGTEAFF

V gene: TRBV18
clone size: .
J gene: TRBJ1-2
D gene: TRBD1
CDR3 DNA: TGTGCCAGCTCACCGCCGCACAGGACAGGGGGAAATGGCTACACCTTC
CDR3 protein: CASSPPHRTGGNGYTF

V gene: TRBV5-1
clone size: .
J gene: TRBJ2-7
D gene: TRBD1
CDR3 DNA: TGCGCCAGCAGCTCCCGACAGGGTTCCTACGAGCAGTACTTC
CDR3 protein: CASSSRQGSYEQYF

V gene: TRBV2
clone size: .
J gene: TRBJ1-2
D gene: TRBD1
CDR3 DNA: TGTGCCAGCAGTATGACAGGGGACTACTATGGCTACACCTTC
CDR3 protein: CASSMTGDYYGYTF

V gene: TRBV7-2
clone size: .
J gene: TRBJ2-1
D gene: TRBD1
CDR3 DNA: TGTGCCAGCAGCTTAGCAGGGGGGACAGGGATGCAGTTCTTC
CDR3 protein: CASSLAGGTGMQFF

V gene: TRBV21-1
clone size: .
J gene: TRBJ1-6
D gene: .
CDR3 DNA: TGTGCCAGCAGCAAAGGTAGTGGGCCCTTCGATTCACCCCTCCACTTT
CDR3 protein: CASSKGSGPFDSPLHF

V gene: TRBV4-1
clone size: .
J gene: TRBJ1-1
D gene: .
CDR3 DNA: TGCGCCAGCAGCCAAGGTGTTCAGGTAATAAACACTGAAGCTTTCTTT
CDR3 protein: CASSQGVQVINTEAFF

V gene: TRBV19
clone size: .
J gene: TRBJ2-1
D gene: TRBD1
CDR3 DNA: TGTGCCAGTAGCCGTTCGGGACAGGGGTATTACAATGAGCAGTTCTTC
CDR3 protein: CASSRSGQGYYNEQFF

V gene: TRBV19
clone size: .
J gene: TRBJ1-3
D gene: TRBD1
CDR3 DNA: TGTGCCAGTAGTACCCCCCCAGGGGGTGGAAACACCATATATTTT
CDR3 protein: CASSTPPGGGNTIYF

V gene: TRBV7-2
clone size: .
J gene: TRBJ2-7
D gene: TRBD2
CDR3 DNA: TGTGCCAGCAGCTTGCGGGGGAAGGGGTACGAGCAGTACTTC
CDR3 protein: CASSLRGKGYEQYF

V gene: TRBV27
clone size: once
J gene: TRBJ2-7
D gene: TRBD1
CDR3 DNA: TGTGCCAGCAGTTTATCGTGGGACAGGGTCTACGAGCAGTACTTC
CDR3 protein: CASSLSWDRVYEQYF